This TCR beta chain came from a study of patients and donors after allogeneic stem cell transplantation. TCRdb ran MiXCR on the RT-PCR reads and lists one entry per CDR3 protein. The table shows tens of thousands of distinct CDR3 sequences, with approximately 12% occurring only once. V gave up 3 bases and J gave up 4 bases, with 9 bases separating them. There are 14 residues in the CDR3. The germline V gene has CDR1 SEHNR and CDR2 FQNEAQ (reference sequence). This clonotype was detected many times. The genes are TRBV7-9 and TRBJ1-4; the D is unclear. The receptor comes from a human donor who was either an allogeneic HSCT recipient or a stem cell or donor lymphocyte infusion donor (not recorded which). It is not recorded whose cells these are; they may come from a transplant donor. Sequencing used blood, either unsorted or a sorted T cell fraction (not recorded which). The CDR3 nucleotides read TGTGCCAGCAGCTTGTCGGGGTTTAATGAAAAACTGTTTTTT. Its translation: CASSLSGFNEKLFF.